The rows below give T cell receptor beta chains drawn from one sample of a study of blood T cell repertoires in COVID-19. TCRdb keeps only in-frame clones here, not all; method: immunoSEQ multiplex PCR. The data show approximately 240,000 clones, nearly 85% seen once. The sequencing sample was made of peripheral blood. The receptors originated from a woman aged 25 to 39 with COVID-19, enrolled during active disease. Both conserved end residues are part of each CDR3. Fields, in order: V gene, D gene, CDR3 protein. A D gene is named only where the DNA matches it firmly.

TRBV28 TRBD2 CASSKLAGYEQYF
TRBV24-1 TRBD1 CATSEGTGGSTDTQYF
TRBV21-1 NA CASSKARVDTQYF
TRBV5-8 TRBD1 CASSLGALRGHRELFF
TRBV19 TRBD1 CASSMEHRGRPGELFF
TRBV29-1 TRBD2 CSVDGGSGHNEQFF
TRBV12-3/TRBV12-4 TRBD1 CASSHRDRGAFF
TRBV5-5 TRBD1 CASSPAGQGGYGYTF
TRBV6-2/TRBV6-3 NA CASSYDLGNPSTDTQYF
TRBV27 TRBD2 CASSSLAGGPDNEQFF
TRBV12-3/TRBV12-4 NA CASSFPENYGYTF
TRBV28 NA CASKQGAGGELFF
TRBV6-6 NA CASSYSTPTEYEQYF
TRBV3-1/TRBV3-2 TRBD2 CASGPRGGGNIQYF
TRBV9 NA CASSFGTRGETQYF
TRBV4-1 TRBD1 CASSQEVQGNGYTF
TRBV10-3 TRBD1 CAITTGDPLYGYTF
TRBV5-1 TRBD2 CASSQATSGGAETQYF
TRBV14 NA CASSHQGSYKANVLTF
TRBV7-6 TRBD1 CASSFRTGGPNEKLFF
TRBV20-1 TRBD2 CSASGLAGGTNTGELFF
TRBV24-1 NA CATSDPSGARTDTQYF
TRBV5-4 TRBD1 CASSVTGHTDTQYF
TRBV3-1/TRBV3-2 NA CASSQEWPRDEQFF
TRBV7-2 TRBD2 CASSPRGLAGGLAKNIQYF
TRBV30 TRBD1 CAWSGGQGSEAFF
TRBV18 NA CASSPGGAGSGANVLTF
TRBV28 TRBD1 CASRTGSGGYTF
TRBV20-1 NA CSASGQTNQPQHF
TRBV6-2/TRBV6-3 NA CASSYFTGSTEAFF
TRBV6-4 TRBD1 CASSPGQGSNTQYF